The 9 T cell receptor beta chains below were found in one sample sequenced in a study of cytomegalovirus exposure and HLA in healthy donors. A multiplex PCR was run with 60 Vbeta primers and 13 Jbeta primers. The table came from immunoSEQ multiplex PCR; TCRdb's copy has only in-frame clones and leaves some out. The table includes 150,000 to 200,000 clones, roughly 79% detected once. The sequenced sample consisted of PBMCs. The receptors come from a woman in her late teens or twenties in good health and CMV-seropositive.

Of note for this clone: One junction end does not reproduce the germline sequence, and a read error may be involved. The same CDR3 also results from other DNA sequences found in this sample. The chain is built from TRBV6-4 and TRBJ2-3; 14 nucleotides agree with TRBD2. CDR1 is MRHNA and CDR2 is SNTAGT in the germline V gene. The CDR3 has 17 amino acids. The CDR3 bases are TGCGCCAGCAGCCCCGGACTAGCGGGGGGACCCACAGATACGCAGTATTTT. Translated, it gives CASSPGLAGGPTDTQYF.

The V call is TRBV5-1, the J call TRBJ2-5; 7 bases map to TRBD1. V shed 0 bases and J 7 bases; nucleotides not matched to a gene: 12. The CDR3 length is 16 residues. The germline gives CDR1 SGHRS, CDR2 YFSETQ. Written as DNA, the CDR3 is TGCGCCAGCAGCTTGGCGGCAGGGGGTTTGTCGGGGACCCAGTACTTC. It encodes CASSLAAGGLSGTQYF.

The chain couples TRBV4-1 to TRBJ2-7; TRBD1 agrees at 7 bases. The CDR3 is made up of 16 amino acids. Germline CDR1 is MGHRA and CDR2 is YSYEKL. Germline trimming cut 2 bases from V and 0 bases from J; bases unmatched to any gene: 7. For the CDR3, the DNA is TGCGCCAGCAGCCAACCGGGGACAGCAAACTCCTACGAGCAGTACTTC. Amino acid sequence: CASSQPGTANSYEQYF.

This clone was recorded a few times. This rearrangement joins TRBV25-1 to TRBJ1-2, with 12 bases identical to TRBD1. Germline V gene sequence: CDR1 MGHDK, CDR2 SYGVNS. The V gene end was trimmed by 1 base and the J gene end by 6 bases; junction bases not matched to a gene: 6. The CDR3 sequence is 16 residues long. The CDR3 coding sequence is TGTGCCAGCAGTGAATGGGGGACAGGGGGCGGGGATGGCTACACCTTC. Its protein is CASSEWGTGGGDGYTF.

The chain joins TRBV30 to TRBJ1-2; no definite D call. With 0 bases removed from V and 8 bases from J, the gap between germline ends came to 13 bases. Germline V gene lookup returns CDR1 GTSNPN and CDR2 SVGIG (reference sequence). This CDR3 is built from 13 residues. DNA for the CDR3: TGTGCCTGGAGTGTGGGAGGGCCGGGGGGCTACACCTTC. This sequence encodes CAWSVGGPGGYTF.

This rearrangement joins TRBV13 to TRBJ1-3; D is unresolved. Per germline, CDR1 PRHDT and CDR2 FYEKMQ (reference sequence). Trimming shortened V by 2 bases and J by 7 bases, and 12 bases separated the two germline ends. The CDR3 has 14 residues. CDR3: CASSLTQAANTIYF. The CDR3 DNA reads TGTGCCAGCAGCTTAACACAAGCGGCGAACACCATATATTTT.

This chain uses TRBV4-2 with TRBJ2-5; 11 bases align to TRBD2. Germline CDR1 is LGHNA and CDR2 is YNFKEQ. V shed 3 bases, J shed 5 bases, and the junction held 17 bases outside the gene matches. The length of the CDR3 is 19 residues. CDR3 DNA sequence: TGTGCCAGCAGCCAGTTAAGGGCTAGCGGGGGGTCTAGCGCGGAGACCCAGTACTTC. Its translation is CASSQLRASGGSSAETQYF.

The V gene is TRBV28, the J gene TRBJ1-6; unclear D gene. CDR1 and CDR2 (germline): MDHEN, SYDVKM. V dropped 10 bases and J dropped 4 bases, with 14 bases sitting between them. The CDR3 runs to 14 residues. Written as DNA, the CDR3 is TGTGCCACCCGGGATTTCAATTATAATTCACCCCTCCACTTT. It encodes CATRDFNYNSPLHF.

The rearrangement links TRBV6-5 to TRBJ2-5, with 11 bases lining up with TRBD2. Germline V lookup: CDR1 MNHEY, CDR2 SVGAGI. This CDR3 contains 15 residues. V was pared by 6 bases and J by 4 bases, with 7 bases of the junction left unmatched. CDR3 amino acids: CASSEPLAGVETQYF. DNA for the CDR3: TGTGCCAGCAGCGAACCACTAGCGGGGGTAGAGACCCAGTACTTC.